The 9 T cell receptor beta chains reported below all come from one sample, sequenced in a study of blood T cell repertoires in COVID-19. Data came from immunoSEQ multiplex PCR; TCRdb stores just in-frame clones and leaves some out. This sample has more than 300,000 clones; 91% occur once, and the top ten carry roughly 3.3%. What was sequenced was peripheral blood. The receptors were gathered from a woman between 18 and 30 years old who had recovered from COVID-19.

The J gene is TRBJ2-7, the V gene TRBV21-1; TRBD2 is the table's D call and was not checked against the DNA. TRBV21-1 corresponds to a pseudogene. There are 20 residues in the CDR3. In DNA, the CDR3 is TGTGCCAGCAGCAACCGGGACAGGGGGCCTAGCGGGAGGGTCTCCTACGAGCAGTACGTC. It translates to CASSNRDRGPSGRVSYEQYV.

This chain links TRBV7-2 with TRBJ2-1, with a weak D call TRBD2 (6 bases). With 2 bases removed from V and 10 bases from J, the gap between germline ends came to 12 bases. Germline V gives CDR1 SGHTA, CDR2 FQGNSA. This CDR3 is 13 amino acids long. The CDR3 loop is CASSLLSSGEQFF. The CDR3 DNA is TGTGCCAGCAGCTTATTGAGCAGCGGGGAGCAGTTCTTC.

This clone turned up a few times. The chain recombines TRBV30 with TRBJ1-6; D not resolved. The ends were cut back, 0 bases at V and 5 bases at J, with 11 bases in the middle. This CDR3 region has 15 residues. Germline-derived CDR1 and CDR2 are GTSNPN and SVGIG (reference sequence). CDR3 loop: CAWSVTGVDNSPLHF. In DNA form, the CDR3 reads TGTGCCTGGAGTGTGACGGGTGTGGATAATTCACCCCTCCACTTT.

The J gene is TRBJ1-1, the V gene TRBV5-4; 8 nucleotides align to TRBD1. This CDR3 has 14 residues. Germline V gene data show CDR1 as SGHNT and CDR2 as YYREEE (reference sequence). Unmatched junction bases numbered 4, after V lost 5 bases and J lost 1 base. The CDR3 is CASRETGANTEAFF. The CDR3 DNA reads TGTGCCAGCAGAGAGACAGGGGCGAACACTGAAGCTTTCTTT.

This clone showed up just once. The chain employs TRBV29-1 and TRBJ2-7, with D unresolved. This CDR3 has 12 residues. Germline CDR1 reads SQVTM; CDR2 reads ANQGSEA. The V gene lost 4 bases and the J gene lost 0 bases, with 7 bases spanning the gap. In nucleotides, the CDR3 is TGCAGCGTTGTTGGAGACTCCTACGAGCAGTACGTC. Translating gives CSVVGDSYEQYV.

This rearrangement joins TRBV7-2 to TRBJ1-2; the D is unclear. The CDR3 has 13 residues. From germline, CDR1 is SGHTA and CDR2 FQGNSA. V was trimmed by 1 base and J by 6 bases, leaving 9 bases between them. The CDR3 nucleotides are TGTGCCAGCAGCTTAGTTCCGGGTGATGGCTACACCTTC. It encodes CASSLVPGDGYTF.

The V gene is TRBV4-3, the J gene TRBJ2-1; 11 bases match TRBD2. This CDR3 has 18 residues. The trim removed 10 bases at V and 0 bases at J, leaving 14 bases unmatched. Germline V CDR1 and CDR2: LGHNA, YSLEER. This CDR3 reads CATPSRLAGPLSYNEQFF. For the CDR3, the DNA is TGCGCCACCCCATCACGACTAGCGGGACCTCTCTCCTACAATGAGCAGTTCTTC.

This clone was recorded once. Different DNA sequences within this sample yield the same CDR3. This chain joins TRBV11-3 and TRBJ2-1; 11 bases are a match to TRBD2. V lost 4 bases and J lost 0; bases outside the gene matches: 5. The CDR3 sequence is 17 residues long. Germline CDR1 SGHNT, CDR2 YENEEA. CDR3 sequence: CASSSASGRFSYNEQFF. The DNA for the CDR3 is TGTGCCAGCAGCTCGGCTAGCGGGAGGTTCTCCTACAATGAGCAGTTCTTC.

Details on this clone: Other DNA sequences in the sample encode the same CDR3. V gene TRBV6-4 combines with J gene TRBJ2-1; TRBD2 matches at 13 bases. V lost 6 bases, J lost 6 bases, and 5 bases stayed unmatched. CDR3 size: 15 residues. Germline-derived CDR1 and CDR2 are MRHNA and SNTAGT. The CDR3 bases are TGTGCCAGCAGCGCGGGACTAGCGGGAAGCAATGAGCAGTTCTTC. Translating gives CASSAGLAGSNEQFF.